This TCR beta chain was obtained from a study of blood T cell repertoires in COVID-19. At the level of the study: Material from acute and convalescent COVID-19 was sourced from the United States, Italy and Spain. PBMCs, B-cell-depleted T cells, or T cells were the source of the cDNA or gDNA that made up the material.

Under the authors' procedure: Nucleated cell counts were estimated from reference gene primer amplification. Profiling relied on immunoSEQ multiplex PCR, and the TCRdb table lists in-frame clones only, not all of them. From that table come the V and J calls and clone size; the DNA was used to work out D and trimming. The data show 9,500 to 10,000 clones, roughly three quarters seen once. Per germline, CDR1 KGHSH and CDR2 LQKENI. Trimming at V came to 1 base and at J to 4 bases, leaving 12 bases not matched to a gene. The CDR3 has 17 residues. The sequence was obtained from a man between 60 and 75 years old with active COVID-19. The rearrangement uses TRBV18 and TRBJ1-2; 7 nucleotides match TRBD1. Sequenced input: peripheral blood. CDR3 DNA: TGTGCCAGCTCACCACTCCAGACAGGGATTCAGATCTATGGCTACACCTTC. This translates into CASSPLQTGIQIYGYTF. Combining the CDR3 with reference TRBV18 and TRBJ1-2 gives the whole variable domain NAGVMQNPRHLVRRRGQEARLRCSPMKGHSHVYWYRQLPEEGLKFMVYLQKENIIDESGMPKERFSAEFPKEGPSILRIQQVVRGDSAAYFCASSPLQTGIQIYGYTFGSGTRLTVV.